This TCR beta chain derives from a study of CD8 T cells in ankylosing spondylitis (dated by TCRdb to 2015 to 2018). At the level of the whole study: The study profiled T cell receptor beta repertoires in healthy donors and ankylosing spondylitis patients to find disease-linked TCR variants. The whole study cohort included 108 healthy donors and over 20 ankylosing spondylitis patients. Peripheral blood was sampled, and synovial fluid was additionally collected from ankylosing spondylitis patients.

The paper as a whole reports these results and caveats: The disease-linked clones showed a CD8+ phenotype and occurred at relatively low frequencies in peripheral blood. A TCR beta motif made up of several highly homologous amino acid variants appeared to be characteristic of blood from ankylosing spondylitis patients. According to the report, matched synovial fluid samples from ankylosing spondylitis patients were significantly enriched for the disease-linked clones. Some of the motif variants had been reported before in the synovial fluid and blood of reactive arthritis patients, a finding that suggests common disease-initiation mechanisms.

This clonotype has only one observation. There is no known antigen for this receptor. Base qualities are not provided; no much larger clone lies one nucleotide away. Evidence from a single read is weak. Sequencing relied on an Illumina HiSeq 2500. TCR beta libraries were prepared by quantitative 5'-RACE with molecular barcodes. The study's processing was this. To identify disease-linked TCR variants, a new computational method was used, one built on a probabilistic model of VDJ rearrangement. TCRdb handled the public reads itself, with Q25 trimming in fastp and clone calling in MiXCR, and kept productive beta chains. Rows merge per CDR3 protein into single entries with the most common DNA and genes. What appears here as the V and J calls and clone size reflects TCRdb's work, not the paper's. This sample comprises about 390,000 distinct CDR3 sequences, around 20% of them detected only once. The leading ten clones occupy around 16% of the sample.

Sequenced input: blood, either unsorted or a sorted T cell fraction (not recorded which). The sequence derives from a male donor with ankylosing spondylitis.

This receptor has the CDR3 CASSQGYSFSYEQYF. The sequenced DNA: TGTGCCAGCAGCCAAGGGTACAGTTTCTCCTACGAGCAGTACTTC. The sequence links TRBV4-2 to TRBJ2-7; no D gene call is confident. The germline V gene sets CDR1 to LGHNA and CDR2 to YNFKEQ. The junction shows trimming of 1 base on V and 0 bases on J, plus 10 bases between the germline ends. The CDR3 holds 15 amino acids from the cysteine to the phenylalanine. Kept here is only the CDR3 DNA, which spans 45 bases and is read in frame from base 1.